This T cell receptor (beta chain) was captured by sequencing in a study of blood T cell repertoires in COVID-19. For the study at large: The analysed material was cDNA or gDNA that came from T cells, B-cell-depleted T cells, or PBMCs.

Sequencing used immunoSEQ multiplex PCR; TCRdb keeps in-frame clones, though not all of them. This table has a few hundred thousand clones, about 80% appearing once. V dropped 5 bases and J dropped 7; count of bases not matched to a gene: 11. The germline gives CDR1 SGHTA, CDR2 FQGNSA. The CDR3 is made up of 15 amino acids. Sequenced material: PBMCs or T cells enriched from blood (not recorded which). This receptor was taken from a man aged 50 or older who had recovered from COVID-19. This chain joins TRBV7-2 and TRBJ2-1; TRBD1 matches at 7 bases. The CDR3 protein is CASSVYSTGSNEQFF. The DNA for the CDR3 is TGTGCCAGCAGCGTATACTCGACAGGGAGTAATGAGCAGTTCTTC.